One sample yielded the 27 T cell receptor beta chains listed below, sequenced in a study of CD8 T cells in ankylosing spondylitis. No cognate antigen is known for these TCRs. Using its own MiXCR run on the 5' RACE reads, TCRdb lists one record per CDR3 protein. The table shows over 600,000 distinct CDR3 sequences, with around 17% occurring only once. The study's findings and limits: About 8 highly homologous variants formed a TCR beta motif that appeared characteristic of ankylosing spondylitis blood.

The sequenced material came from blood, either unsorted or a sorted T cell fraction (not recorded which). The origin of the receptors is a male donor with ankylosing spondylitis.

This clonotype has ten or more counts. The CDR3 sequence is CASSQGGQLNTEAFF. The CDR3 DNA sequence: TGCGCCAGCAGCCAAGGAGGACAGTTGAACACTGAAGCTTTCTTT. The V call is TRBV4-3, the J call TRBJ1-1; maybe TRBD1 (6 bases). CDR3 size: 15 residues. Trimming removed 1 base at V and 0 bases at J, with 9 bases between. From germline, CDR1 is LGHNA and CDR2 YSLEER.

This chain's CDR3 is CASSFNRGNTEAFF. CDR3 sequence (DNA): TGTGCCAGCAGCTTTAACAGGGGGAACACTGAAGCTTTCTTT. The chain recombines TRBV7-2 with TRBJ1-1, with 7 nucleotides matching TRBD1. The CDR3 length is 14 residues. Germline V gene lookup returns CDR1 SGHTA and CDR2 FQGNSA. Losses at the gene ends were 3 bases for V and 1 base for J; bases not matched to a gene: 2.

This chain joins TRBV7-2 and TRBJ1-2, with a tentative D call TRBD1 (5 bases). The CDR3 covers 16 residues. Trimming removed 3 bases at V and 0 bases at J, with 14 bases between. Germline values: CDR1 SGHTA, CDR2 FQGNSA. The chain's CDR3 is CASSFSWTLANYGYTF. The CDR3 nucleotides read TGTGCCAGCAGCTTTAGTTGGACACTCGCTAACTATGGCTACACCTTC.

This clonotype turned up a few times. The chain combines TRBV4-1 with TRBJ2-2; 11 bases agree with TRBD2. CDR3 length equals 17 residues. V shed 1 base, J shed 6 bases, and the junction held 7 bases outside the gene matches. Germline lookup yields CDR1 MGHRA and CDR2 YSYEKL. The chain's CDR3 is CASSQAKTSGVAGELFF. For the CDR3, the DNA is TGCGCCAGCAGCCAAGCAAAGACTAGCGGGGTGGCCGGGGAGCTGTTTTTT.

This clonotype was found a few times. The genes are TRBV4-3 and TRBJ1-1; D might be TRBD1 (6 bases). Trimming stripped 0 bases from V and 0 bases from J, with 11 bases between. The CDR3 is 16 residues long. Germline CDR1 and CDR2: LGHNA and YSLEER. CDR3 sequence reads: CASSQDSRGMNTEAFF. The CDR3 coding sequence is TGCGCCAGCAGCCAAGACTCCAGGGGCATGAACACTGAAGCTTTCTTT.

There are a few counts of this clonotype. The chain links TRBV12-3 or TRBV12-4 to TRBJ1-1; D call uncertain. The CDR3 consists of 11 residues. V was pared by 7 bases and J by 6 bases, with 9 bases between. In DNA, the CDR3 is TGTGCCAGCACCTCGAGGGCTGAAGCTTTCTTT. Translating gives CASTSRAEAFF.

This clonotype turned up a few times. The V call is TRBV7-9, the J call TRBJ2-7; no clear D gene. Looked up from germline, CDR1 is SEHNR and CDR2 is FQNEAQ (reference sequence). The CDR3 is 13 amino acids. Trimming shortened V by 5 bases and J by 2 bases, and 10 bases separated the two germline ends. For the CDR3, the DNA is TGTGCCAGCAGCCCCCCCCAAGCCTACGAGCAGTACTTC. Translating it yields CASSPPQAYEQYF.

This clonotype was detected ten times or more. V usage is TRBV7-9 and J usage is TRBJ1-1; a possible D gene is TRBD1 (6 bases). V lost 5 bases and J 5 bases, leaving 18 bases between the germline ends. This CDR3 is 15 amino acids long. The V gene's germline CDR1 is SEHNR and CDR2 FQNEAQ (reference sequence). Here the CDR3 reads CASSPPGGLGTEAFF. The CDR3 nucleotides read TGTGCCAGCAGCCCGCCTGGGGGGCTTGGGACTGAAGCTTTCTTT.

The genes are TRBV12-3 or TRBV12-4 and TRBJ1-1; 7 nucleotides line up with TRBD1. Trimming cost V 4 bases and J 1 base; bases outside gene matches: 6. The CDR3 is 15 amino acids. The CDR3: CASSSMDRQNTEAFF. As DNA, the CDR3 is TGTGCCAGCAGTTCAATGGACAGGCAGAACACTGAAGCTTTCTTT.

As to this clonotype: Its ends do not fully match the called genes, so a read error is possible. The CDR3, as DNA: TGTGCCCGCAGTTCCTCCGGGGTGGGAGGGATCACAGATACGCAGTATTTT. Amino acids: CARSSSGVGGITDTQYF. The J gene is TRBJ2-3, the V gene TRBV12-3 or TRBV12-4, with TRBD2 matching over 7 bases. The CDR3 has 17 residues.

The gene calls are TRBV29-1 and TRBJ1-1; no clear D. Between the trimmed V and J ends, which lost 6 bases and 0 bases, there was a span of 8 bases. The CDR3 totals 12 residues. The germline gives CDR1 SQVTM, CDR2 ANQGSEA. The CDR3 bases are TGCAGCGTGCGAAATCTGAACACTGAAGCTTTCTTT. It translates to CSVRNLNTEAFF.

V is TRBV20-1 and J is TRBJ2-1, with a tentative D call TRBD2 (6 bases). CDR1 is DFQATT, CDR2 SNEGSKA, per germline (reference sequence). This CDR3 comprises 14 residues. The CDR3 here is CSTDRGGVHNEQFF. The CDR3 coding sequence is TGCAGCACCGACCGCGGAGGGGTTCACAATGAGCAGTTCTTC.

This clonotype was seen only a few times. V is TRBV5-5 and J is TRBJ1-5; 9 bases align to TRBD1. The CDR3 is 15 amino acids. CDR1 SGHKS and CDR2 YYEKEE come from the germline V gene (reference sequence). Trimming removed 6 bases from V and 6 bases from J; junction bases left unmatched: 10. The CDR3 region has the DNA TGTGCCAGCACCCCGACCGGGACAGGGAGTCAGCCCCAGCATTTT. Its protein product is CASTPTGTGSQPQHF. The entire variable domain, with the rest obtained from reference TRBV5-5 and TRBJ1-5, is as follows: DAGVTQSPTHLIKTRGQQVTLRCSPISGHKSVSWYQQVLGQGPQFIFQYYEKEERGRGNFPDRFSARQFPNYSSELNVNALLLGDSALYLCASTPTGTGSQPQHFGDGTRLSIL.

This clonotype occurred a few times. V usage is TRBV19 and J usage is TRBJ2-2; D is undetermined. The CDR3 has 14 residues. V lost 3 bases and J lost 4, with 9 bases in between. The V gene's germline CDR1 is LNHDA and CDR2 SQIVND (reference sequence). CDR3 nucleotides: TGTGCCAGTAGTATCCAACTATCCACCGGGGAGCTGTTTTTT. Its protein is CASSIQLSTGELFF. The full variable domain, with the rest looked up from reference TRBV19 and TRBJ2-2, is DGGITQSPKYLFRKEGQNVTLSCEQNLNHDAMYWYRQDPGQGLRLIYYSQIVNDFQKGDIAEGYSVSREKKESFPLTVTSAQKNPTAFYLCASSIQLSTGELFFGEGSRLTVL.

This clonotype was seen only a few times. This chain links TRBV12-3 or TRBV12-4 with TRBJ1-1; perhaps TRBD1 as D (6 bases). The CDR3 covers 14 residues. V lost 3 bases and J 8 bases, leaving 16 bases between the germline ends. The CDR3 here is CASSFRRVGAEAFF. DNA of the CDR3: TGTGCCAGCAGTTTCCGGCGGGTGGGGGCCGAAGCTTTCTTT.

This clonotype was picked up many times. This chain joins TRBV20-1 and TRBJ2-5; D may be TRBD2 (7 bases). This CDR3 is 15 amino acids long. The germline V and J ends were trimmed by 3 bases and 4 bases, with 18 bases remaining between them. Germline loops: CDR1 DFQATT, CDR2 SNEGSKA (reference sequence). The CDR3 DNA reads as TGCAGTGCTAGTCGAGGGAACAGGGAGGGAGAGACCCAGTACTTC. This translates into CSASRGNREGETQYF.

This clonotype showed up just a few times. V and J are TRBV7-2 and TRBJ2-3; 13 nucleotides align to TRBD2. The CDR3 has 17 residues. CDR1 and CDR2 from the germline V gene are SGHTA and FQGNSA. The V and J ends lost 5 bases and 2 bases, in that order; junction bases with no gene match: 7. The CDR3 here is CASSPLLAGGPTDTQYF. As DNA, the CDR3 is TGTGCCAGCAGCCCCCTACTAGCGGGAGGGCCCACAGATACGCAGTATTTT.

The CDR3 DNA follows: TGTGCCAGCAGGGGTCCTCAAGGGGGCTTTAATGAGCAGTTCTTC. It is translated as CASRGPQGGFNEQFF. The V gene is TRBV12-3 or TRBV12-4, the J gene TRBJ2-1; 7 nucleotides match TRBD1. The CDR3 totals 15 residues. Trimming at V came to 6 bases and at J to 7 bases, leaving 12 bases not matched to a gene.

The chain recombines TRBV6-1 with TRBJ2-7, with 8 bases aligning to TRBD1. CDR1 is MNHNS and CDR2 is SASEGT in the germline V gene. The CDR3 spans 15 residues. The V segment lost 4 bases and the J segment 3 bases; nucleotides outside the gene matches: 8. The CDR3, as DNA: TGTGCCAGCAGTGCAAGACAAGGACAGGGCTACGAGCAGTACTTC. It codes for CASSARQGQGYEQYF.

This rearrangement joins TRBV7-2 to TRBJ2-7, with 7 nucleotides matching TRBD2. The CDR3 contains 14 residues. Germline V gene sequence: CDR1 SGHTA, CDR2 FQGNSA. V trimming: 5 bases; J trimming: 2 bases; junction bases outside the gene matches: 6. The CDR3 here is CASSLSGETYEQYF. CDR3 sequence (DNA): TGTGCCAGCAGCCTGAGCGGGGAGACCTACGAGCAGTACTTC.

The chain has TRBV16 and TRBJ1-3; 8 nucleotides align to TRBD1. Germline CDR1 is KGHSY and CDR2 is FQNENV. This CDR3 comprises 16 residues. With V trimmed by 8 bases and J by 0 bases, 9 bases remained unmatched. CDR3 residues: CASHGGTGASGNTIYF. The CDR3 DNA reads TGTGCCAGCCATGGCGGGACAGGTGCCTCTGGAAACACCATATATTTT.

This clonotype was seen a single time. The genes are TRBV4-2 and TRBJ1-1, with TRBD1 identical over 7 bases. CDR3 length: 17 amino acids. Trimming at V came to 1 base and at J to 2 bases, leaving 10 bases not matched to a gene. CDR1 and CDR2 from the germline V gene are LGHNA and YNFKEQ. The CDR3 here is CASSQGPRGQINTEAFF. CDR3 DNA sequence: TGTGCCAGCAGCCAAGGCCCCAGGGGACAGATTAACACTGAAGCTTTCTTT.

V gene TRBV6-2 or TRBV6-3 combines with J gene TRBJ2-7, with D perhaps matching TRBD1 or TRBD2 (5 bases each). The germline V and J ends were trimmed by 6 bases and 0 bases, with 21 bases remaining between them. CDR3 size: 17 residues. Germline V lookup: CDR1 MNHEY, CDR2 SVGEGT. The DNA of the CDR3 is TGTGCCAGCAGCAGCCGCCGACCGGGACCTAACTCCTACGAGCAGTACTTC. As protein: CASSSRRPGPNSYEQYF.

In this sample, this clonotype turned up a few times. This chain links TRBV9 with TRBJ2-5; D could derive from TRBD1 or TRBD2 (5 bases each). Trimming shortened V by 2 bases and J by 4 bases, and 18 bases separated the two germline ends. The CDR3 is 16 residues long. CDR1 and CDR2 (germline): SGDLS, YYNGEE. CDR3 coding DNA: TGTGCCAGCAGCGTCATTGGGACGGCCCCGGGAGAGACCCAGTACTTC. Translating gives CASSVIGTAPGETQYF.

A few counts support this clonotype. The chain links TRBV27 to TRBJ2-3, with a weak D call TRBD2 (6 bases). V was pared by 5 bases and J by 9 bases, with 12 bases between. The CDR3 is 12 residues long. CDR1 MNHEY and CDR2 SMNVEV come from the germline V gene (reference sequence). CDR3 DNA sequence: TGTGCCAGCAGTCAGACTAGTGGAACGCAGTATTTT. Amino acids: CASSQTSGTQYF.

This chain links TRBV27 with TRBJ2-7; TRBD2 agrees at 8 bases. V lost 5 bases, J lost 2 bases, and 11 bases stayed unmatched. Germline V gene data show CDR1 as MNHEY and CDR2 as SMNVEV (reference sequence). The CDR3 is 16 residues long. CDR3 in DNA: TGTGCCAGCAGTCCCCGCGGGGGGTTGGGGACCTACGAGCAGTACTTC. It specifies CASSPRGGLGTYEQYF.

Many counts were recorded for this clonotype. The gene calls are TRBV6-1 and TRBJ2-1; D may be TRBD2 (7 bases). CDR1 and CDR2 from the germline V gene are MNHNS and SASEGT. This CDR3 has 14 amino acids. V dropped 4 bases and J dropped 6 bases, with 13 bases sitting between them. The CDR3 sequence is CASSVRGAGNEQFF. In nucleotides, the CDR3 is TGTGCCAGCAGTGTACGGGGGGCGGGCAATGAGCAGTTCTTC.